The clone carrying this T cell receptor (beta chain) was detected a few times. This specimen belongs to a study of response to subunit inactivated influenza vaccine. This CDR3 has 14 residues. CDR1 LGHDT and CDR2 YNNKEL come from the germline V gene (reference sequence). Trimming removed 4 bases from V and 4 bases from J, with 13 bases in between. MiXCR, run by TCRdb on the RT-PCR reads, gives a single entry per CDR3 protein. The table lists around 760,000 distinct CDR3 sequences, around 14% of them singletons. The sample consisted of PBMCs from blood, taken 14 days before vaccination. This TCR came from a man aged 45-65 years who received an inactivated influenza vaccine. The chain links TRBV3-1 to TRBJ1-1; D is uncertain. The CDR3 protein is CASSLKLTGTEAFF. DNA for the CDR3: TGTGCCAGCAGCCTGAAGTTGACGGGCACTGAAGCTTTCTTT.